This T cell receptor (beta chain) was recorded in a study of T-cell reconstitution after alpha-beta-depleted transplantation in children. This clonotype came up a few times. CDR1 is SEHNR, CDR2 FQNEAQ, per germline (reference sequence). After removal of 0 bases from V and 4 bases from J, the junction contained 4 bases not matched to a gene. The CDR3 spans 16 residues. This sample's TCRbeta library carried unique molecular identifier barcodes. One entry per CDR3 protein, called by TCRdb with MiXCR from the PCR reads. Of 350,000 to 400,000 distinct CDR3 sequences in the sample, more than 10% were seen once.

The chain employs TRBV7-9 and TRBJ1-1; 11 bases are a match to TRBD1. This TCR was recovered from a human donor who donated a stem cell graft to a child with Fanconi anemia. The specimen comprised PBMCs, sampled from the stem cell graft. For the CDR3, the DNA is TGTGCCAGCAGCTTAGCGGGGGACAGGGGGAGCACTGAAGCTTTCTTT. Translated, it gives CASSLAGDRGSTEAFF.